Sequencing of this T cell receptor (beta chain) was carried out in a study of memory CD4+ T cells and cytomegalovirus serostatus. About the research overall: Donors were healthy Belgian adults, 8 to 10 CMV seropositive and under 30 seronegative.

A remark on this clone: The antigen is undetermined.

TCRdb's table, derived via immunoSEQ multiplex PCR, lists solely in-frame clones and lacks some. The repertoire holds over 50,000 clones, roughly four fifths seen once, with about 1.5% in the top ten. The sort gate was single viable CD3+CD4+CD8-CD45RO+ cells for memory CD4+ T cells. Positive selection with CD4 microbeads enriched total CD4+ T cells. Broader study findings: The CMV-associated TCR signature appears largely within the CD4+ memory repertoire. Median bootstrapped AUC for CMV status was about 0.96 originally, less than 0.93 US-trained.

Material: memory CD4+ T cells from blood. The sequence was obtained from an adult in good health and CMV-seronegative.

CDR3 DNA sequence: TGTGCCAGCAGCGCTACTAGCGGGAGATACGAGCAGTACTTC. This codes for CASSATSGRYEQYF. The genes are TRBV9 and TRBJ2-7; 11 bases are shared with TRBD2. The J segment lost 4 bases and the V segment lost 3 bases, leaving 3 bases of the junction unmatched. The germline CDR1 and CDR2 sequences are SGDLS and YYNGEE. The CDR3 spans 14 residues.